The 2 T cell receptor beta chains below come from one sample, sequenced in a study of shared clonotypes between healthy human individuals. Naive CD8 cells, CD45RO-negative and positively selected for CCR7, excluded terminally differentiated effector memory CD45RA+ cells. Sequencing was performed with immunoSEQ multiplex PCR; in TCRdb, only in-frame clones are kept and a portion is missing. The table lists a few million clones, just under 95% of them singletons. The sequencing input was naive CD8+ T cells from PBMCs. The receptors were sampled from a man younger than 30 in good health. Some clones in this sample may be carry-over from other donors' samples.

J is TRBJ2-1 and V is TRBV6-6, with D perhaps TRBD1 (6 bases). This CDR3 region has 12 residues. Germline V gene lookup returns CDR1 MNHNY and CDR2 SVGAGI (reference sequence). With 8 bases removed from V and 10 bases from J, the gap between germline ends came to 15 bases. The CDR3 is CASGGESREQFF. DNA of the CDR3: TGTGCCAGCGGGGGCGAATCAAGGGAGCAGTTCTTC.

The CDR3 nucleotides are TGTGCCAGCAGCGTAGATAGATGGGGGGACAGGGGCCGGGAGACCCAGTACTTC. It codes for CASSVDRWGDRGRETQYF. V is TRBV9 and J is TRBJ2-5; 10 bases match TRBD1. Trimming cost V 0 bases and J 5 bases; bases outside gene matches: 13. The V gene's germline CDR1 is SGDLS and CDR2 YYNGEE. This CDR3 region has 18 residues.